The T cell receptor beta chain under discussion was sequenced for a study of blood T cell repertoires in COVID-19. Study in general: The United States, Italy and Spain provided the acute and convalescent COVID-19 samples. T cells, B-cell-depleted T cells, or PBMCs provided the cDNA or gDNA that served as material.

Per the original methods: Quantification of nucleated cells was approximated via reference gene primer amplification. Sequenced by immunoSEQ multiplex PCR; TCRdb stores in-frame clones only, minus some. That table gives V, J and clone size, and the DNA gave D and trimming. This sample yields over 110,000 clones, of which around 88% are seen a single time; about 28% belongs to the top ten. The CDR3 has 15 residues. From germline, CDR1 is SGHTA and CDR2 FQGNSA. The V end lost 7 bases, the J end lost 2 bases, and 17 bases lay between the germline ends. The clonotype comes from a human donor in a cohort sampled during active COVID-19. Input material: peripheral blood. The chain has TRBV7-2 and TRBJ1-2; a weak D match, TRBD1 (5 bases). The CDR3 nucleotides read TGTGCCAGCACCCAATATCGGCAGGGAAACTATGGCTACACCTTC. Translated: CASTQYRQGNYGYTF.